The entry below describes one T cell receptor (beta chain). Germline V CDR1 and CDR2: SGHRS, YFSETQ. The CDR3 is 12 amino acids. The germline V and J ends were trimmed by 4 bases and 3 bases, with 8 bases remaining between them. Under the authors' procedure: Reference gene primer amplification in the assay estimated nucleated cell counts. Libraries were prepared by immunoSEQ multiplex PCR; TCRdb keeps only in-frame clonotypes and omits some of them. That table gives V, J and clone size, and the DNA gave D and trimming. The top ten clones hold 8.6% of a sample with about 59,000 clones, 75% to 95% of them seen once. The sample originates from a study of blood T cell repertoires in COVID-19. On the study more broadly: Sources were T cells, B-cell-depleted T cells, or PBMCs; the material itself was cDNA or gDNA.

The rearrangement joins TRBV5-1 to TRBJ2-7; tentatively, D is TRBD1 (6 bases). Sequenced material: peripheral blood. The sequence was obtained from a human donor in a cohort sampled during active COVID-19. The CDR3 sequence: CASSPQGYEQYF. The CDR3 DNA follows: TGCGCCAGCAGCCCACAGGGCTACGAGCAGTACTTC.